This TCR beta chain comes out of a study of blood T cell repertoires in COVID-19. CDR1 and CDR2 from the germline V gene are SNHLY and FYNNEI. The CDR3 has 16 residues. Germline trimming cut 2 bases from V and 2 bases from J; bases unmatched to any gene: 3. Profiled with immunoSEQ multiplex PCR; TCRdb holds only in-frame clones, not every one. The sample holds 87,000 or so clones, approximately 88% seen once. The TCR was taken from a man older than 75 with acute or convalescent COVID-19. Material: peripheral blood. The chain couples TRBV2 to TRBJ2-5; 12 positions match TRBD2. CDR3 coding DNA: TGTGCCAGCAGTGAACCCGGGACTAGCGGGCAAGAGACCCAGTACTTC. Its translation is CASSEPGTSGQETQYF.